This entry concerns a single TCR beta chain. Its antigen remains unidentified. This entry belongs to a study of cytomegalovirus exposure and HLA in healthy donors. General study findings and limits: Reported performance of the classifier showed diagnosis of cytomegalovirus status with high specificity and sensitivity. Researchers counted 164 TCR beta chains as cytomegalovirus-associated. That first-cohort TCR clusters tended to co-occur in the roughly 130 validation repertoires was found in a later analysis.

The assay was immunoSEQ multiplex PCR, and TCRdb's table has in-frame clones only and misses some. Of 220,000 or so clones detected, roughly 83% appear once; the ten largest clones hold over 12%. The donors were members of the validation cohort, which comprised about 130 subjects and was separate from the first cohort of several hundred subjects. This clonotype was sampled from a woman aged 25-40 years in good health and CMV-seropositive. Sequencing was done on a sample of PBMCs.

For the CDR3, the DNA is TGTGCCAGCAGCTTCCCGGGACATATATATGGCTACACCTTC. Its translation: CASSFPGHIYGYTF. The rearrangement uses TRBV7-2 and TRBJ1-2; D possibly corresponds to TRBD1 (6 bases). The CDR3 loop spans 14 amino acids. The germline CDR1 and CDR2 sequences are SGHTA and FQGNSA. The V and J ends lost 3 bases and 5 bases respectively, with 13 bases between them.